Each of the 6 T cell receptor beta chains below was sequenced from the same sample in a study of blood T cell repertoires in COVID-19. Here immunoSEQ multiplex PCR was the method, and the copy in TCRdb shows in-frame clones only, minus some. Among around 100,000 clones, 75% to 90% were seen once, and the ten largest hold approximately 1.6%. Sequencing used peripheral blood. Source of these receptors: a man older than 75 with acute or convalescent COVID-19.

The rearrangement joins TRBV2 to TRBJ2-5; 8 bases map to TRBD1. Germline V gene lookup returns CDR1 SNHLY and CDR2 FYNNEI. The CDR3 runs to 17 residues. J lost 3 bases, V lost 0 bases, and 9 bases had no gene match. CDR3: CASSEAYGTGAEETQYF. The CDR3 coding sequence is TGTGCCAGCAGTGAAGCCTATGGGACAGGTGCCGAAGAGACCCAGTACTTC.

The rearrangement joins TRBV20-1 to TRBJ1-1, with TRBD1 matching 7 bases. The CDR3 runs 14 residues. Losses at the gene ends were 3 bases for V and 1 base for J; bases not matched to a gene: 5. In germline, CDR1 is DFQATT, CDR2 SNEGSKA (reference sequence). The DNA for the CDR3 is TGCAGTGCTAGTCGGGAGGGGGCGAACACTGAAGCTTTCTTT. It yields the protein CSASREGANTEAFF.

The chain is built from TRBV6-1 and TRBJ1-2; 8 positions match TRBD1. Germline CDR1 is MNHNS and CDR2 is SASEGT. The CDR3 consists of 14 residues. The V segment lost 3 bases and the J segment 3 bases; nucleotides outside the gene matches: 3. The CDR3 sequence: CASSDLGQDYGYTF. As DNA, the CDR3 is TGTGCCAGCAGTGACCTGGGACAGGACTATGGCTACACCTTC.

The V call is TRBV27, the J call TRBJ2-1; TRBD2 matches at 7 bases. The junction had 11 bases not matched to a gene; V was cut back by 4 bases and J by 2 bases. This CDR3 has 17 amino acids. Germline V gene sequence: CDR1 MNHEY, CDR2 SMNVEV (reference sequence). This chain's CDR3 is CASSSPGREHPYNEQFF. The CDR3 DNA follows: TGTGCCAGCAGTTCCCCGGGGCGGGAGCACCCCTACAATGAGCAGTTCTTC.

The chain combines TRBV27 with TRBJ2-5; TRBD2 agrees at 13 bases. Germline V gene data show CDR1 as MNHEY and CDR2 as SMNVEV (reference sequence). This CDR3 spans 17 amino acids. V dropped 5 bases and J dropped 4; count of bases not matched to a gene: 10. Here the CDR3 DNA reads TGTGCCAGCAGTCCTGGACTAGCGGGAGCGTTTGGAGAGACCCAGTACTTC. It yields the protein CASSPGLAGAFGETQYF.

This clone was found once. V gene TRBV2 combines with J gene TRBJ1-5; 7 bases are shared with TRBD1. Germline assignment: CDR1 SNHLY and CDR2 FYNNEI. J was trimmed by 5 bases and V by 0 bases; bases with no gene match: 1. The CDR3 spans 14 residues. CDR3 loop: CASSEARGDQPQHF. The CDR3 nucleotides are TGTGCCAGCAGTGAAGCCAGGGGGGATCAGCCCCAGCATTTT.